The entry that follows covers one T cell receptor beta chain sequence. Using immunoSEQ multiplex PCR, the repertoire was profiled, and TCRdb retains in-frame clones only, with some absent. The sample has about 98,000 clones, around 90% seen once; the top ten hold roughly 2.5%. Germline V gene sequence: CDR1 SGHTA, CDR2 FQGTGA. The CDR3 is 11 residues long. With 5 bases removed from V and 5 bases from J, the gap between germline ends came to 6 bases. This specimen comes from a study of control samples from healthy donors and cancer patients. The chain joins TRBV7-3 to TRBJ1-1; D remains ambiguous. The sequence derives from a woman younger than 30 in good health. The sequenced material came from blood. Here the CDR3 DNA reads TGTGCCAGCAGCGATTCAACTGAAGCTTTCTTT. Amino acids: CASSDSTEAFF.